This T cell receptor (beta chain) was observed in a study of cytomegalovirus exposure and HLA in healthy donors. Study findings and constraints: Per published reports, the classifier diagnosed cytomegalovirus status with high specificity and sensitivity. Among TCR beta chains, those listed as cytomegalovirus-associated numbered some 170.

In germline, CDR1 is SGHRS, CDR2 YFSETQ. The CDR3 is 14 residues long. Trimming pared 4 bases from V and 2 bases from J, leaving 13 bases between. Each of the donors was a healthy bone marrow donor. The PCR was carried out with 60 Vbeta primers and 13 Jbeta primers. The method was immunoSEQ multiplex PCR; TCRdb's version includes in-frame clones alone and lacks a portion of them. The sample includes 120,000 to 150,000 clones, 76% of them seen just once. There are a few counts of this clone. Its antigen is unidentified. The sequenced sample consisted of PBMCs. The chain uses TRBV5-1 and TRBJ2-7; a possible D gene is TRBD1 (7 bases). The receptor comes from a man aged 40-50 years in good health and CMV-seronegative. CDR3 nucleotide sequence: TGCGCCAGCAGCGTCAGGGGGGACACCTACGAGCAGTACTTC. It yields the protein CASSVRGDTYEQYF. Looking up the rest from reference TRBV5-1 and TRBJ2-7 gives the full variable domain: KAGVTQTPRYLIKTRGQQVTLSCSPISGHRSVSWYQQTPGQGLQFLFEYFSETQRNKGNFPGRFSGRQFSNSRSEMNVSTLELGDSALYLCASSVRGDTYEQYFGPGTRLTVT.